This T cell receptor (beta chain) originates from a study of T cells after yellow fever vaccination (dated by TCRdb to between 2017 and 2020). Notes on the research overall: The SMART-Seq v4 Ultra Low Input RNA kit was used to prepare libraries from fractions with low cell numbers. To track T-cell clones before and after primary and booster YFV17D yellow fever vaccination, bulk TCR alpha and beta repertoires were sequenced longitudinally. Blood samples were taken at several timepoints before and after primary and secondary immunization, and bulk PBMC replicates and cell subsets were isolated. The cohort comprised two healthy male donors, one aged 18 to 30 and one aged 30 to 40 years. Beyond this particular receptor, the publication reports: A small fraction of clonotypes appeared in both the CD4 and CD8 compartments, likely as a result of convergent recombination. Most clones expanded after primary vaccination were re-detected after the booster (almost 97% of CD4 and 88% of CD8), suggesting broad memory maintenance. The secondary T-cell response was weaker than the primary response but faster, peaking on day 5 instead of day 15. Only a couple of donors were included in the study, so the extent to which the findings can be generalized is limited. Computational filtering was needed because FACS-sorted repertoires could contain abundant contaminating clonotypes from the bulk population.

The treatment or condition label here, explained by the study, means: live attenuated yellow fever vaccine strain. At every blood-draw timepoint, two biological replicates of bulk PBMCs were collected. PBMCs were isolated from peripheral blood using a standard Ficoll-Paque protocol. TriZol was used to extract RNA from bulk PBMCs, CD4 and CD8 fractions, and dextramer-positive and dextramer-negative fractions. TCR cDNA was synthesized by 5'RACE template switching, which introduced a universal primer site and unique molecular identifiers. cDNA synthesis was primed from both the TCR alpha and TCR beta constant segments. Library amplification involved two PCR steps, and the second step added sample barcodes and sequencing adapters. Sequencing of libraries was done on Illumina HiSeq 2500 (2x100 bp) or NovaSeq (2x150 bp). Concerning the study's data processing: Reads were demultiplexed and collapsed into UMI consensus sequences with MIGEC, and V(D)J alignment was performed with MiXCR. Vaccine-responding clonotypes were defined with edgeR using replicate PBMC samples, requiring FDR below 0.01 and a log2 fold change above 5 up to day 15. Each bulk clonotype received a CD4 or CD8 identity based on whether the sequenced CD4 or CD8 repertoire contained that clonotype at higher abundance. TCRdb trimmed the raw reads at Q25, called clones with MiXCR and kept productive beta chains. Each CDR3 protein appears once, grouped with its most common genes and DNA. It is TCRdb's table, rather than the study itself, that gives the V and J calls and clone size. The sample includes some 600,000 distinct CDR3 sequences, with less than 20% observed a single time. The ten largest account for approximately 15% of the sample.

Points on this clonotype: The antigen it binds to is not known. Base qualities are missing; no much larger clone stands one base away.

The germline V gene (reference sequence) provides CDR1 SEHNR and CDR2 FQNEAQ. Including cysteine and phenylalanine, the CDR3 has 12 amino acids. The sequence is cut down to CDR3 DNA, 36 bases in frame from base 1. V loses 1 base of germline sequence and J loses 7 bases, and the interval between the two ends is 7 bases. The source was PBMCs, collected around 5 days after the first yellow fever vaccination. The TCR sequence derives from a man aged 18-30 years who received the YFV17D yellow fever vaccine. Rearrangement joined TRBV7-9 to TRBJ1-1, with no D gene named confidently. The nucleotide sequence is given as TGTGCCAGCAGCTTAGGACAATTTGAAGCTTTCTTT. It translates to CASSLGQFEAFF.